Listed below are T cell receptor beta chains from one sample, sequenced in a study of cytomegalovirus exposure and HLA in healthy donors. Method: immunoSEQ multiplex PCR; TCRdb's copy keeps in-frame clones and lacks some. The repertoire has approximately 160,000 clones, 70% of them found once; the top ten carry about 4.3%. The sample comprised PBMCs. The receptors were sampled from a man younger than 35 in good health and CMV-seropositive. Each CDR3 is given with its conserved first and last residue. Fields, in order: J gene, D gene, V gene, clone size, CDR3 DNA, CDR3 protein. The D gene is left open where the match is weak. The listing skips clone size in some rows; elsewhere it reads once, few, many or a size class.

j_gene: TRBJ2-5
d_gene: TRBD2
v_gene: TRBV10-3
abundance: NA
CDR3nt: TGTGCCATCAGTGAAGGACTAGCGGGGCAAGAGACCCAGTACTTC
CDR3aa: CAISEGLAGQETQYF

j_gene: TRBJ1-2
d_gene: TRBD1
v_gene: TRBV28
abundance: few
CDR3nt: TGTGCCAGCGATGCGGGACAGGGTGTTTGGACCTTC
CDR3aa: CASDAGQGVWTF

j_gene: TRBJ1-2
d_gene: TRBD1
v_gene: TRBV18
abundance: NA
CDR3nt: TGTGCCAGCTCGCCGGGACAGGATAACTATGGCTACACCTTC
CDR3aa: CASSPGQDNYGYTF

j_gene: TRBJ2-1
d_gene: NA
v_gene: TRBV4-1
abundance: NA
CDR3nt: TGCGCCAGCAGCCAAGAAATCAGGCGGGACTGGGAGTTCTTC
CDR3aa: CASSQEIRRDWEFF

j_gene: TRBJ1-1
d_gene: TRBD1
v_gene: TRBV6-5
abundance: NA
CDR3nt: TGTGCCAGCACTCTGACAGGGGGCGTTAACACTGAAGCTTTCTTT
CDR3aa: CASTLTGGVNTEAFF

j_gene: TRBJ2-1
d_gene: TRBD1
v_gene: TRBV19
abundance: NA
CDR3nt: TGTGCCAGTAGTACTCTCCGGACAGGGGGCCTCAATGAGCAGTTCTTC
CDR3aa: CASSTLRTGGLNEQFF

j_gene: TRBJ2-1
d_gene: TRBD1
v_gene: TRBV5-4
abundance: NA
CDR3nt: TGTGCCAGCAGCTTGGCCGGGACAGGGGGCTACAATGAGCAGTTCTTC
CDR3aa: CASSLAGTGGYNEQFF

j_gene: TRBJ2-5
d_gene: NA
v_gene: TRBV11-2
abundance: NA
CDR3nt: TGTGCCAGCAGCTCGGGGGTGGAGACCCAGTACTTC
CDR3aa: CASSSGVETQYF

j_gene: TRBJ1-2
d_gene: TRBD1
v_gene: TRBV6-4
abundance: few
CDR3nt: TGTGCCAGCAGTGCCTCCGGGACAGGGGCCTATGGCTACACCTTC
CDR3aa: CASSASGTGAYGYTF

j_gene: TRBJ2-1
d_gene: NA
v_gene: TRBV4-1
abundance: few
CDR3nt: TGCGCCAGCAGCCAAGACGCTGGGCTGAGCTCCTACAATGAGCAGTTCTTC
CDR3aa: CASSQDAGLSSYNEQFF

j_gene: TRBJ1-5
d_gene: NA
v_gene: TRBV18
abundance: NA
CDR3nt: TGTGCCAGCTCACCAAGCCAAAATAGCAATCAGCCCCAGCATTTT
CDR3aa: CASSPSQNSNQPQHF

j_gene: TRBJ2-5
d_gene: NA
v_gene: TRBV19
abundance: NA
CDR3nt: TGTGCCAGTAGTATAGTTGTTGGCAGGGTCAAAGAGACCCAGTACTTC
CDR3aa: CASSIVVGRVKETQYF

j_gene: TRBJ2-5
d_gene: TRBD1
v_gene: TRBV27
abundance: NA
CDR3nt: TGTGCCAGCAGTTTATGGCCGCAGGGGGTAAAAGAGACCCAGTACTTC
CDR3aa: CASSLWPQGVKETQYF

j_gene: TRBJ1-5
d_gene: NA
v_gene: TRBV19
abundance: NA
CDR3nt: TGTGCCAGTATGGACCGGGAGGGGCAACCCCAGCATTTT
CDR3aa: CASMDREGQPQHF

j_gene: TRBJ2-2
d_gene: TRBD2
v_gene: TRBV11-3
abundance: NA
CDR3nt: TGTGCCAGCAGCCCGGGACTAGCGAACACCGGGGAGCTGTTTTTT
CDR3aa: CASSPGLANTGELFF

j_gene: TRBJ2-3
d_gene: TRBD1
v_gene: TRBV6-1
abundance: NA
CDR3nt: TGTGCCAGCAGACTCCGACAGGGGGGAATAGATACGCAGTATTTT
CDR3aa: CASRLRQGGIDTQYF

j_gene: TRBJ1-2
d_gene: NA
v_gene: TRBV6-5
abundance: NA
CDR3nt: TGTGCCAGCAGTCCCCTTGGGGGCGAAAACTATGGCTACACCTTC
CDR3aa: CASSPLGGENYGYTF

j_gene: TRBJ2-5
d_gene: TRBD1
v_gene: TRBV15
abundance: few
CDR3nt: TGTGCCACCAGCAGAGCGACAGGGGAGACCCAGTACTTC
CDR3aa: CATSRATGETQYF

j_gene: TRBJ2-2
d_gene: TRBD1
v_gene: TRBV9
abundance: NA
CDR3nt: TGTGCCAGCAGCGGAACAGGGGGCACCGGGGAGCTGTTTTTT
CDR3aa: CASSGTGGTGELFF

j_gene: TRBJ1-2
d_gene: NA
v_gene: TRBV27
abundance: NA
CDR3nt: TGTGCCAGCTATCAGCGGACCTATGGCTACACCTTC
CDR3aa: CASYQRTYGYTF

j_gene: TRBJ1-2
d_gene: TRBD1
v_gene: TRBV7-6
abundance: NA
CDR3nt: TGTGCCAGCGGCAGACAGGGAGATCGCTATGGCTACACCTTC
CDR3aa: CASGRQGDRYGYTF

j_gene: TRBJ2-1
d_gene: TRBD1
v_gene: TRBV23-1
abundance: few
CDR3nt: TGCGCCAGCAGTCCTTACCCCGGGACAGGGTGGCATGAGCAGTTCTTC
CDR3aa: CASSPYPGTGWHEQFF

j_gene: TRBJ1-2
d_gene: NA
v_gene: TRBV28
abundance: NA
CDR3nt: TGTGCCAGCAGCCCGGGGGGCTTCATGTACTATGGCTACACCTTC
CDR3aa: CASSPGGFMYYGYTF

j_gene: TRBJ2-1
d_gene: NA
v_gene: TRBV30
abundance: NA
CDR3nt: TGTGCCTGGAGGAAGGTAGCGGTATCCTACAATGAGCAGTTCTTC
CDR3aa: CAWRKVAVSYNEQFF

j_gene: TRBJ1-1
d_gene: NA
v_gene: TRBV28
abundance: NA
CDR3nt: TGTGCCAGCAGTTTATCCGGGGTCACTGAAGCTTTCTTT
CDR3aa: CASSLSGVTEAFF

j_gene: TRBJ2-6
d_gene: TRBD2
v_gene: TRBV19
abundance: once
CDR3nt: TGTGCCAGTACCTCCACCCCGGGGAGGGCTGGGGCCAACGTCCTGACTTTC
CDR3aa: CASTSTPGRAGANVLTF

j_gene: TRBJ1-1
d_gene: NA
v_gene: TRBV30
abundance: NA
CDR3nt: TGTGCCTGGACAGGGCTGCGGAACACTGAAGCTTTCTTT
CDR3aa: CAWTGLRNTEAFF

j_gene: TRBJ2-1
d_gene: NA
v_gene: TRBV5-1
abundance: NA
CDR3nt: TGCGCCAGCAGCTTGGACGGACAGGAGCAGTTCTTC
CDR3aa: CASSLDGQEQFF

j_gene: TRBJ1-4
d_gene: TRBD1
v_gene: TRBV2
abundance: NA
CDR3nt: TGTGCCAGCAGTTCAGGGGAACAGGGGCGGGGTGAAAAACTGTTTTTT
CDR3aa: CASSSGEQGRGEKLFF

j_gene: TRBJ1-4
d_gene: TRBD1
v_gene: TRBV2
abundance: NA
CDR3nt: TGTGCCAGCAGTGGACCCGTGGCAGGGGGATCTAATGAAAAACTGTTTTTT
CDR3aa: CASSGPVAGGSNEKLFF

j_gene: TRBJ1-2
d_gene: TRBD1
v_gene: TRBV13
abundance: NA
CDR3nt: TGTGCCAGCAGCTTAGGGGACAGGGAAGATGGCTACACCTTC
CDR3aa: CASSLGDREDGYTF

j_gene: TRBJ1-2
d_gene: TRBD1
v_gene: TRBV19
abundance: NA
CDR3nt: TGTGCCAGCGCGACCGGGACAGGGTATGGCTACACCTTC
CDR3aa: CASATGTGYGYTF

j_gene: TRBJ1-4
d_gene: TRBD1
v_gene: TRBV7-8
abundance: NA
CDR3nt: TGTGCCAGCAGCCTGAGACAGGGCCCGAATGAAAAACTGTTTTTT
CDR3aa: CASSLRQGPNEKLFF

j_gene: TRBJ2-3
d_gene: TRBD2
v_gene: TRBV9
abundance: few
CDR3nt: TGTGCCAGCAGCCCCTGGGAGGGGCAAGCAGATACGCAGTATTTT
CDR3aa: CASSPWEGQADTQYF

j_gene: TRBJ1-2
d_gene: NA
v_gene: TRBV28
abundance: NA
CDR3nt: TGTGCCAGCAATCGGGCACAGGGTGGGTATGGCTACACCTTC
CDR3aa: CASNRAQGGYGYTF

j_gene: TRBJ1-1
d_gene: TRBD1
v_gene: TRBV5-1
abundance: NA
CDR3nt: TGCGCCAGCAGCATAGCCGGACAGGGGCGCACTGAAGCTTTCTTT
CDR3aa: CASSIAGQGRTEAFF

j_gene: TRBJ1-5
d_gene: TRBD1
v_gene: TRBV6-1
abundance: NA
CDR3nt: TGTGCCAGCAAAACAGGGGTCTGGGACGGGCAGCCCCAGCATTTT
CDR3aa: CASKTGVWDGQPQHF

j_gene: TRBJ2-4
d_gene: NA
v_gene: TRBV7-9
abundance: NA
CDR3nt: TGTGCCAGCAGCACACCGCAGGGGTTCAAAAACATTCAGTACTTC
CDR3aa: CASSTPQGFKNIQYF

j_gene: TRBJ2-2
d_gene: TRBD2
v_gene: TRBV5-1
abundance: NA
CDR3nt: TGCGCCAGCAGCTTGGTAGCGGGAGGACCTCCCGGGGAGCTGTTTTTT
CDR3aa: CASSLVAGGPPGELFF

j_gene: TRBJ1-6
d_gene: NA
v_gene: TRBV28
abundance: NA
CDR3nt: TGTGCCAGCAGTCTCCCGGGTGTTGTGGGTTCACCCCTCCACTTT
CDR3aa: CASSLPGVVGSPLHF

j_gene: TRBJ2-5
d_gene: TRBD1
v_gene: TRBV2
abundance: NA
CDR3nt: TGTGCCAGCAGTGGGGAGACAGGGGGGCGATGGGAGTACTTC
CDR3aa: CASSGETGGRWEYF

j_gene: TRBJ2-5
d_gene: TRBD2
v_gene: TRBV30
abundance: NA
CDR3nt: TGTGCCTGGAGGGGCGGGAGAGGAGAGACCCAGTACTTC
CDR3aa: CAWRGGRGETQYF

j_gene: TRBJ1-1
d_gene: NA
v_gene: TRBV6-1
abundance: NA
CDR3nt: TGTGCCAGCAGTACAGGCCCGAACACTGAAGCTTTCTTT
CDR3aa: CASSTGPNTEAFF

j_gene: TRBJ1-1
d_gene: NA
v_gene: TRBV30
abundance: NA
CDR3nt: TGTGCCTGGAGTTCCTCCACTTGGACTGAAGCTTTCTTT
CDR3aa: CAWSSSTWTEAFF

j_gene: TRBJ2-1
d_gene: TRBD2
v_gene: TRBV11-3
abundance: NA
CDR3nt: TGTGCCAGCAGCTTAGGTCGGTGGGGGGGTAGCTCCTACAATGAGCAGTTCTTC
CDR3aa: CASSLGRWGGSSYNEQFF

j_gene: TRBJ2-1
d_gene: TRBD2
v_gene: TRBV5-4
abundance: NA
CDR3nt: TGTGCCAGCAGCCACGGGACTAGCGGGAGTTACAATGAGCAGTTCTTC
CDR3aa: CASSHGTSGSYNEQFF

j_gene: TRBJ1-1
d_gene: NA
v_gene: TRBV18
abundance: NA
CDR3nt: TGTGCCAGCTCACCTCCACAGGGTGTAAACACTGAAGCTTTCTTT
CDR3aa: CASSPPQGVNTEAFF

j_gene: TRBJ2-5
d_gene: TRBD1
v_gene: TRBV14
abundance: NA
CDR3nt: TGTGCCAGCAGCCAAAGGGACAGGGGGCTGGAGACCCAGTACTTC
CDR3aa: CASSQRDRGLETQYF

j_gene: TRBJ1-1
d_gene: TRBD1
v_gene: TRBV7-2
abundance: NA
CDR3nt: TGTGCCAGCAGCTGGAACGACAGGGTTGAAGCTTTCTTT
CDR3aa: CASSWNDRVEAFF

j_gene: TRBJ2-1
d_gene: TRBD2
v_gene: TRBV11-2
abundance: NA
CDR3nt: TGTGCCAGCAGCTCCTTTAGCGGGGGGGCCGGCGGTGAGCAGTTCTTC
CDR3aa: CASSSFSGGAGGEQFF

j_gene: TRBJ2-5
d_gene: TRBD1
v_gene: TRBV18
abundance: once
CDR3nt: TGTGCCAGCTCACCCTTTGGGACAGGGGGCCCCCAAGAGACCCAGTACTTC
CDR3aa: CASSPFGTGGPQETQYF

j_gene: TRBJ2-2
d_gene: NA
v_gene: TRBV2
abundance: NA
CDR3nt: TGTGCCAGTACCCAGGGGAACGGGGAGCTGTTTTTT
CDR3aa: CASTQGNGELFF

j_gene: TRBJ2-5
d_gene: NA
v_gene: TRBV7-8
abundance: NA
CDR3nt: TGTGCCAGCAGCCCAATACGGGGTCGCGTCGAGACCCAGTACTTC
CDR3aa: CASSPIRGRVETQYF

j_gene: TRBJ1-1
d_gene: TRBD1
v_gene: TRBV6-5
abundance: NA
CDR3nt: TGTGCCAGCAGGGACGGGACAGTCACTGAAGCTTTCTTT
CDR3aa: CASRDGTVTEAFF

j_gene: TRBJ2-5
d_gene: NA
v_gene: TRBV5-4
abundance: few
CDR3nt: TGTGCCAGCAGCTTGAGCGAGACCCAGTACTTC
CDR3aa: CASSLSETQYF

j_gene: TRBJ1-5
d_gene: TRBD1
v_gene: TRBV7-2
abundance: NA
CDR3nt: TGTGCCAGCAGCTCGCGACAGGGTTGGGGTCAGCCCCAGCATTTT
CDR3aa: CASSSRQGWGQPQHF

j_gene: TRBJ2-1
d_gene: TRBD2
v_gene: TRBV11-3
abundance: NA
CDR3nt: TGTGCCAGCAGCCGTCCTACCGGGACTAGCCTTAATGAGCAGTTCTTC
CDR3aa: CASSRPTGTSLNEQFF